The table lists the clone carrying this T cell receptor beta chain with a few counts. Antigen: not known. This entry is derived from a study of molecular identifiers for immune sequencing clone quantification. Study-level background: In replicates, RNA taken from roughly 21,000 or 96,000 naive CD8 cells was divided five ways, and four portions underwent sequencing.

Study conclusions and caveats: Reportedly, one cell's Jurkat TCR RNA was detected within 1,100,000 naive CD8 cells.

Germline values: CDR1 LGHNA, CDR2 YSLEER. The CDR3 has 15 amino acids. Trimming cost V 0 bases and J 7 bases, with 13 bases left between them. Using 10%, 30% or 50% RNA, naive CD8 libraries were derived from approximately 20,000 to 1,000,000 sorted cells. The authors gated naive CD8 T cells as CD8+CD4-CCR7+CD45RA+ for sorting. TCRdb ran MiXCR on the PCR reads and lists one entry per CDR3 protein. The repertoire holds hundreds of thousands of distinct CDR3 sequences, 25% seen once, with 0.6% to 0.9% in the top ten. This sequence was found in a human donor in good health. Some libraries in this study had Jurkat cell RNA spiked in. Sequenced material: naive CD8+ T cells from blood, with Jurkat cell RNA spiked in. The subset was: FACS-sorted CD8+CD4-CCR7+CD45RA+ naive T cells. This chain connects TRBV4-3 to TRBJ1-5; the D gene is possibly TRBD1 (6 bases). CDR3 sequence (DNA): TGCGCCAGCAGCCAAGATAGGGGGGGTTGGCAGCCCCAGCATTTT. Translation: CASSQDRGGWQPQHF.